This T cell receptor (beta chain) was recovered during a study of shared clonotypes between healthy human individuals. Study observations and caveats: Unshared clonotypes carried lower generation probabilities than those common to all four donors. Estimated richness was generally greater in naive than memory subsets. Despite large depth, sorted-subset datasets appeared incompletely sequenced.

On this clone itself: No antigen is known for it.

Deep-level assay runs were performed. Clones were sequenced by immunoSEQ multiplex PCR, and TCRdb holds only the in-frame ones, with some missing. The sample shows 2 million to 2.5 million clones, 85% to 95% of them seen only once. This CDR3 has 15 amino acids. CDR1 is MNHNY and CDR2 is SVGAGI in the germline V gene (reference sequence). Trimming cost V 6 bases and J 10 bases; bases outside gene matches: 14. Source material: naive CD4+ T cells from PBMCs. Noted subset: CD45RA+ positively selected. The V call is TRBV6-6, the J call TRBJ2-1; 8 bases align to TRBD2. The TCR sequence derives from a man younger than 35 in good health. Some clones in this sample may be carry-over from other donors' samples. CDR3 loop: CASSLRAGRASEQFF. The DNA of the CDR3 is TGTGCCAGCAGCTTACGTGCCGGGAGGGCTTCCGAGCAGTTCTTC.